The 3 T cell receptor beta chains below were found in one sample sequenced in a study of early T cells in non-severe SARS-CoV-2 infection. TCRdb re-analysed the 5' RACE reads in MiXCR, keeping a single row per CDR3 protein. The table has about 42,000 distinct CDR3 sequences, approximately 6.2% seen once; the top ten hold about 8.3%. The source was whole blood, collected at baseline. The source of these receptors is an adult who was a healthcare worker with PCR-confirmed SARS-CoV-2 infection or an uninfected control (not recorded which).

The table lists this clonotype with many counts. The chain combines TRBV5-1 with TRBJ1-1, with a tentative D call TRBD1 (5 bases). The CDR3 contains 15 residues. The V end lost 2 bases, the J end lost 1 base, and 12 bases lay between the germline ends. Germline assignment: CDR1 SGHRS and CDR2 YFSETQ. In nucleotides, the CDR3 is TGCGCCAGCAGCTTTATGGACACTTCGAACACTGAAGCTTTCTTT. Residues: CASSFMDTSNTEAFF.

This clonotype was seen many times. The chain employs TRBV12-3 or TRBV12-4 and TRBJ1-5, with TRBD1 matching over 7 bases. The CDR3 length is 18 residues. Unmatched junction bases numbered 15, after V lost 4 bases and J lost 3 bases. The CDR3 nucleotides read TGTGCCAGCAGTTCAACCCCTCTTACAGGGGCTCCCAATCAGCCCCAGCATTTT. Its protein is CASSSTPLTGAPNQPQHF.

In this sample, this clonotype turned up many times. The rearrangement joins TRBV6-2 or TRBV6-3 to TRBJ2-7; TRBD1 matches at 7 bases. Per the germline V gene, CDR1 is MNHEY and CDR2 is SVGEGT. V dropped 7 bases and J dropped 5; count of bases not matched to a gene: 11. The CDR3 extends over 14 amino acids. The CDR3 region has the DNA TGTGCCAGCAAAAAGACAGGGATGCTTGACGAGCAGTACTTC. This sequence encodes CASKKTGMLDEQYF.